One sample yielded the 26 T cell receptor beta chains listed below, sequenced in a study of blood T cell repertoires in COVID-19. Assay: immunoSEQ multiplex PCR; the TCRdb copy retains only in-frame clones and omits some. There are over 45,000 clones in the sample; 82% occur only once, and 7.3% lies in the top ten. The sequenced sample was peripheral blood. The receptors were sampled from a man aged 35-49 years with acute or convalescent COVID-19.

This clone was detected a few times. The chain couples TRBV7-8 to TRBJ1-1; maybe TRBD1 (6 bases). This CDR3 is built from 14 residues. Germline V gene data show CDR1 as SGHVS and CDR2 as FQNEAQ. Trimming left V 1 base short and J 1 base short, with 7 bases between. CDR3 residues: CASSLGRGNTEAFF. Here the CDR3 DNA reads TGTGCCAGCAGCTTAGGCAGGGGGAACACTGAAGCTTTCTTT. Full variable domain (remainder filled in from reference TRBV7-8 and TRBJ1-1): GAGVSQSPRYKVAKRGQDVALRCDPISGHVSLFWYQQALGQGPEFLTYFQNEAQLDKSGLPSDRFFAERPEGSVSTLKIQRTQQEDSAVYLCASSLGRGNTEAFFGQGTRLTVV.

The CDR3 region has the DNA TGTGCCAGCAGCTCGCCCCGTTGGACAGGGGGGAACACCGGGGAGCTGTTTTTT. Residues: CASSSPRWTGGNTGELFF. V and J are TRBV7-2 and TRBJ2-2; 10 positions agree with TRBD1. CDR1 SGHTA and CDR2 FQGNSA come from the germline V gene. Trimming at V came to 4 bases and at J to 1 base, leaving 9 bases not matched to a gene. This CDR3 has 18 residues.

The chain joins TRBV24-1 to TRBJ2-3; 9 positions match TRBD1. Germline trimming cut 3 bases from V and 6 bases from J; bases unmatched to any gene: 3. This CDR3 has 14 amino acids. Germline V gives CDR1 KGHDR, CDR2 SFDVKD. CDR3 DNA sequence: TGTGCCACCAGTGATCCCGGGACAGGGGATACGCAGTATTTT. Protein: CATSDPGTGDTQYF.

The genes are TRBV18 and TRBJ1-1; D is perhaps TRBD1 (6 bases). The CDR3 consists of 16 residues. Trimming took off 3 bases at V and 0 bases at J, with 14 bases between the two ends. The germline gives CDR1 KGHSH, CDR2 LQKENI. The CDR3 region has the DNA TGTGCCAGCTCACCGGGACAAATCCCCATGAACACTGAAGCTTTCTTT. It encodes CASSPGQIPMNTEAFF.

DNA for the CDR3: TGTGCCAGCAGCCGGACAGGGGATTACGAGCAGTACTTC. It specifies CASSRTGDYEQYF. V usage is TRBV2 and J usage is TRBJ2-7; 9 bases are shared with TRBD1. The V and J ends lost 6 bases and 4 bases, in that order; junction bases with no gene match: 4. The CDR3 runs to 13 residues. Germline V gene lookup returns CDR1 SNHLY and CDR2 FYNNEI.

V gene TRBV10-1 combines with J gene TRBJ1-2; TRBD1 matches at 9 bases. The CDR3 is 14 residues long. V gave up 5 bases and J gave up 6 bases; unmatched junction bases: 7. CDR1 WNHNN and CDR2 SYGVQD come from the germline V gene (reference sequence). The CDR3: CASSPGQGGNGYTF. The CDR3 nucleotides read TGCGCCAGCAGTCCGGGACAGGGAGGAAATGGCTACACCTTC.

The chain uses TRBV7-2 and TRBJ2-3; possibly TRBD2 for D (7 bases). Trimming removed 1 base at V and 7 bases at J, with 18 bases between. The CDR3 spans 16 residues. Germline-derived CDR1 and CDR2 are SGHTA and FQGNSA. The CDR3 protein is CASSLVVGGAMNTQYF. CDR3 nucleotides: TGTGCCAGCAGCTTAGTTGTGGGGGGGGCCATGAATACGCAGTATTTT. Using reference TRBV7-2 and TRBJ2-3 for the parts outside the CDR3, the full variable domain is GAGVSQSPSNKVTEKGKDVELRCDPISGHTALYWYRQSLGQGLEFLIYFQGNSAPDKSGLPSDRFSAERTGGSVSTLTIQRTQQEDSAVYLCASSLVVGGAMNTQYFGPGTRLTVL.

This chain joins TRBV5-4 and TRBJ2-1; 7 bases are shared with TRBD1. The CDR3 has 12 residues. V lost 2 bases to trimming and J lost 7 bases; unmatched junction nucleotides: 0. Germline loops: CDR1 SGHNT, CDR2 YYREEE (reference sequence). CDR3 DNA: TGTGCCAGCAGCTTACAGGGGAATGAGCAGTTCTTC. Translating it yields CASSLQGNEQFF.

The V gene is TRBV3-1 (or the pseudogene TRBV3-2), the J gene TRBJ2-1; 8 bases fit TRBD2. CDR3 length: 14 amino acids. Germline CDR1 is LGHDT and CDR2 is YNNKEL (reference sequence). V lost 3 bases and J lost 8; bases outside the gene matches: 6. CDR3 protein: CASSHSGGAYEQFF. The CDR3 DNA reads TGTGCCAGCAGCCACTCGGGGGGGGCGTATGAGCAGTTCTTC.

This rearrangement joins TRBV7-8 to TRBJ2-3, with a weak D call TRBD2 (6 bases). This CDR3 comprises 18 residues. CDR1 and CDR2 from the germline V gene are SGHVS and FQNEAQ. V lost 0 bases and J lost 7, with 23 bases in between. The CDR3 reads CASSLASAGSLLRNTQYF. DNA of the CDR3: TGTGCCAGCAGCTTAGCCTCTGCGGGGTCTCTCCTAAGAAATACGCAGTATTTT. Filled out from reference TRBV7-8 and TRBJ2-3, the complete variable domain reads GAGVSQSPRYKVAKRGQDVALRCDPISGHVSLFWYQQALGQGPEFLTYFQNEAQLDKSGLPSDRFFAERPEGSVSTLKIQRTQQEDSAVYLCASSLASAGSLLRNTQYFGPGTRLTVL.

This sequence joins TRBV6-5 and TRBJ2-3; D is perhaps TRBD2 (5 bases). The CDR3 is 14 residues long. V was cut by 5 bases and J by 3 bases, with 12 bases left in between. Germline V CDR1 and CDR2: MNHEY, SVGAGI. The CDR3 here is CASSLTRGTDTQYF. The DNA for the CDR3 is TGTGCCAGCAGTCTCACTAGAGGGACAGATACGCAGTATTTT.

This clone was detected only once. This sequence joins TRBV6-5 and TRBJ2-2, with D unclear. From germline, CDR1 is MNHEY and CDR2 SVGAGI. With 6 bases removed from V and 4 bases from J, the gap between germline ends came to 12 bases. The CDR3 contains 14 residues. CDR3 sequence: CASRALAATGELFF. The CDR3, as DNA: TGTGCCAGCAGGGCCCTGGCGGCCACCGGGGAGCTGTTTTTT.

The chain links TRBV19 to TRBJ2-3; maybe TRBD2 (6 bases). Germline lookup yields CDR1 LNHDA and CDR2 SQIVND (reference sequence). The CDR3 is 17 amino acids. Trimming stripped 5 bases from V and 0 bases from J, with 18 bases between. The CDR3 nucleotides are TGTGCCAGTAGTCGGCGTCCGGGACTTTCTAGCACAGATACGCAGTATTTT. Translation gives CASSRRPGLSSTDTQYF.

Comments on this clone: Sequence at one end of the junction differs from germline and may be a read error. The chain joins TRBV12-3 or TRBV12-4 to TRBJ2-7, with D perhaps matching TRBD2 (5 bases). This CDR3 is 13 amino acids long. The CDR3 coding sequence is TGTGCCAGCAGTTTACCCCCGGTGAGGGTCTTAAACTTC. Translating it yields CASSLPPVRVLNF.

V usage is TRBV2 and J usage is TRBJ2-4, with 10 bases fitting TRBD2. Losses at the gene ends were 5 bases for V and 5 bases for J; bases not matched to a gene: 12. The length of the CDR3 is 17 residues. Germline V CDR1 and CDR2: SNHLY, FYNNEI. The CDR3: CASSPISGGSPQNIQYF. The DNA of the CDR3 is TGTGCCAGCAGTCCAATTAGCGGGGGGAGTCCACAAAACATTCAGTACTTC.

This clone was observed once. This sample includes further DNA sequences coding for the same CDR3. The CDR3 sequence: CASRRTGGTEAFF. CDR3 coding DNA: TGTGCCAGCAGACGGACAGGGGGGACTGAAGCTTTCTTT. The gene calls are TRBV6-5 and TRBJ1-1, with TRBD1 identical over 10 bases. Germline V gene lookup returns CDR1 MNHEY and CDR2 SVGAGI. Germline trimming cut 6 bases from V and 5 bases from J; bases unmatched to any gene: 3. The CDR3 contains 13 residues.

This clone occurred a few times. The rearrangement uses TRBV29-1 and TRBJ2-5; no definite D call. CDR3 length equals 11 residues. V was cut by 7 bases and J by 5 bases, with 11 bases left in between. The V gene's germline CDR1 is SQVTM and CDR2 ANQGSEA. CDR3 loop: CSARGVETQYF. In DNA form, the CDR3 reads TGCAGCGCGCGTGGAGTGGAGACCCAGTACTTC.

The V gene is TRBV5-1, the J gene TRBJ1-1; 8 nucleotides agree with TRBD1. Germline CDR1 reads SGHRS; CDR2 reads YFSETQ. The CDR3 loop spans 15 amino acids. V trimming: 3 bases; J trimming: 1 base; junction bases outside the gene matches: 5. DNA of the CDR3: TGCGCCAGCAGCTCCTACGGGACAGGGAACACTGAAGCTTTCTTT. Translated, it gives CASSSYGTGNTEAFF.

The V gene is TRBV4-2, the J gene TRBJ1-5; no definite D call. CDR3 length: 12 amino acids. Germline-derived CDR1 and CDR2 are LGHNA and YNFKEQ. V lost 1 base and J 8 bases, leaving 6 bases between the germline ends. CDR3 sequence: CASSQGREPQHF. In DNA, the CDR3 is TGTGCCAGCAGCCAAGGGCGGGAGCCCCAGCATTTT.

The chain is built from TRBV9 and TRBJ2-1; TRBD2 matches at 8 bases. V dropped 2 bases and J dropped 7; count of bases not matched to a gene: 5. There are 14 residues in the CDR3. In germline, CDR1 is SGDLS, CDR2 YYNGEE. The CDR3 region is CASSVGGEWNEQFF. In DNA form, the CDR3 reads TGTGCCAGCAGCGTCGGGGGGGAATGGAATGAGCAGTTCTTC.

Of note for this clone: The junction shows a germline mismatch at one end, possibly a read error. The J gene is TRBJ1-2, the V gene TRBV12-3 or TRBV12-4; weak D call: TRBD1 (6 bases). This CDR3 contains 12 residues. For the CDR3, the DNA is TGTGCCAGCAGTTTAGGGGGGCCAACTCCATTCTTC. Its translation: CASSLGGPTPFF.

This clone appeared a few times. For the CDR3, the DNA is TGCGCCAGCAGCTTGCCACGGGGACAGGGACGAGGTGAGCAGTTCTTC. It is translated as CASSLPRGQGRGEQFF. V and J are TRBV5-1 and TRBJ2-1, with TRBD1 identical over 9 bases. V was clipped by 1 base and J by 9 bases; unmatched bases: 11. This CDR3 has 16 amino acids. Germline CDR1 reads SGHRS; CDR2 reads YFSETQ.

The chain combines TRBV5-4 with TRBJ2-2, with a weak D call TRBD1 (5 bases). The V and J ends lost 6 bases and 1 base respectively, with 13 bases between them. Germline loops: CDR1 SGHNT, CDR2 YYREEE (reference sequence). The CDR3 spans 15 residues. CDR3 region: CASTAYRGNTGELFF. The CDR3 nucleotides read TGTGCCAGCACAGCTTATAGGGGGAACACCGGGGAGCTGTTTTTT.

The chain joins TRBV3-1 (or the pseudogene TRBV3-2) to TRBJ2-3, with 8 bases matching TRBD2. Per germline, CDR1 LGHDT and CDR2 YNNKEL (reference sequence). J was trimmed by 5 bases and V by 9 bases; bases with no gene match: 10. The CDR3 covers 14 residues. The CDR3 DNA sequence: TGTGCCAGTACCCCTCGCGGGGGGTTAGATACGCAGTATTTT. Translated, it gives CASTPRGGLDTQYF.

The count of this clone is one. The chain recombines TRBV5-1 with TRBJ2-7; TRBD1 matches 11 bases. CDR1 is SGHRS, CDR2 YFSETQ, per germline. With 4 bases clipped from V and 6 bases from J, the junction kept 9 bases outside the gene matches. The CDR3 length is 15 residues. The CDR3: CASSQGQGALGEQYF. CDR3 coding DNA: TGCGCCAGCAGCCAAGGACAGGGGGCTTTGGGCGAGCAGTACTTC.

The chain employs TRBV4-3 and TRBJ2-3; TRBD2 is a possible D gene (7 bases). The length of the CDR3 is 16 residues. Germline values: CDR1 LGHNA, CDR2 YSLEER. V lost 0 bases and J lost 6, with 16 bases in between. CDR3 bases: TGCGCCAGCAGCCAAGAAAGCCGGGGGGCGATGGATACGCAGTATTTT. Protein: CASSQESRGAMDTQYF.